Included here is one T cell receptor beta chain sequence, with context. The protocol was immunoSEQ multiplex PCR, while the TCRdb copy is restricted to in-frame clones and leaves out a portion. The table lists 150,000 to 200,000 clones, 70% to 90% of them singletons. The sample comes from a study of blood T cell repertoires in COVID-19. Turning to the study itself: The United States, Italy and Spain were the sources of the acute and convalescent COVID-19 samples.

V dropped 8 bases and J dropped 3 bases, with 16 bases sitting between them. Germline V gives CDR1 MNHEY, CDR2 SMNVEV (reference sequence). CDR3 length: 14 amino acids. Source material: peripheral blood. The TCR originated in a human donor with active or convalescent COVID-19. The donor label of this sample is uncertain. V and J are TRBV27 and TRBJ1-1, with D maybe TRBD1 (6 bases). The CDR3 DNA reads TGTGCCAGCGCCCTGGCACAGGGATACACTGAAGCTTTCTTT. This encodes CASALAQGYTEAFF.